This entry describes one TCR beta chain. This entry is derived from a study of T cells in localized non-small cell lung cancer. This CDR3 comprises 11 residues. Germline V gives CDR1 SGHDT, CDR2 YYEEEE. The V and J ends lost 2 bases and 6 bases respectively, with 4 bases between them. Sequencing used immunoSEQ multiplex PCR; TCRdb keeps in-frame clones, though not all of them. The sample lists about 39,000 clones; roughly 77% were seen once. The chain joins TRBV5-6 to TRBJ2-3, with D uncertain. Sequences were derived from PBMCs, sampled before any cancer treatment. The TCR comes from a woman between 35 and 75 years old with stage II squamous cell lung carcinoma. The CDR3 sequence is CASSFLDTQYF. The CDR3 nucleotides are TGTGCCAGCAGCTTCCTTGATACGCAGTATTTT.